These T cell receptor beta chains were read from a single sample in a study of T-cell reconstitution after alpha-beta-depleted transplantation in children. TCRdb passed the PCR reads through MiXCR, listing each CDR3 protein once. The sample lists fewer than 250,000 distinct CDR3 sequences, more than 15% occurring once. The source material was PBMCs, mostly from graft donor cells, sampled 360 days after TCRalphabeta/CD19-depleted stem cell transplant. The source of these receptors is a male patient aged 2-9 years who had a stem cell transplant for acute lymphoblastic leukemia, so the T cells may come from the graft donor. Each CDR3 is given with its conserved first and last residue. A D gene is named only where the DNA matches it firmly. A row's size may be missing; if present it is once, few, many or a size class.

V gene	D gene	clone size	J gene	CDR3 protein	CDR3 DNA
TRBV6-4	.	few	TRBJ2-1	CASSRGPSYYNEQFF	TGTGCCAGCAGTCGCGGACCCAGCTACTACAATGAGCAGTTCTTC
TRBV29-1	.	.	TRBJ1-1	CSVDSLRVNTEAFF	TGCAGCGTTGACAGTCTGAGAGTGAACACTGAAGCTTTCTTT
TRBV4-3	.	few	TRBJ1-2	CASSQGIWEGYGYTF	TGCGCCAGCAGCCAAGGGATATGGGAGGGTTATGGCTACACCTTC
TRBV20-1	.	few	TRBJ2-3	CSADRGGDSTDTQYF	TGCAGTGCTGACAGGGGAGGGGATAGCACAGATACGCAGTATTTT
TRBV7-6	.	.	TRBJ2-6	CASSLAREQPLYSGANVLTF	TGTGCCAGCAGCTTAGCGCGGGAACAACCTCTTTACTCTGGGGCCAACGTCCTGACTTTC
TRBV27	.	.	TRBJ1-6	CASSFRDEVNQLHF	TGTGCCAGCAGTTTCCGGGACGAGGTAAATCAACTCCACTTT
TRBV7-9	.	.	TRBJ1-1	CASSLVGLEEAFF	TGTGCCAGCAGCTTAGTGGGTCTGGAGGAAGCTTTCTTT
TRBV24-1	TRBD1	.	TRBJ2-5	CATSAPDRGWETQYF	TGTGCCACCAGTGCACCCGACAGGGGATGGGAGACCCAGTACTTC
TRBV29-1	.	.	TRBJ2-7	CSARSSGTSYEQYF	TGCAGCGCCCGCTCCTCCGGGACTTCCTACGAGCAGTACTTC
TRBV29-1	.	.	TRBJ1-2	CSVDAVLGAGYGYTF	TGCAGCGTTGATGCGGTTTTAGGGGCTGGCTATGGCTACACCTTC
TRBV15	TRBD1	.	TRBJ2-3	CATSSHNRGDTQYF	TGTGCCACCAGCAGCCACAACAGGGGCGATACGCAGTATTTT
TRBV18	TRBD1	.	TRBJ2-7	CASSPQQGARISYEQYF	TGTGCCAGCTCACCACAACAGGGGGCTAGGATCTCCTACGAGCAGTACTTC
TRBV12-3/TRBV12-4	.	many	TRBJ2-3	CASSFGGGTDTQYF	TGTGCCAGCAGTTTTGGGGGAGGCACAGATACGCAGTATTTT
TRBV6-2/TRBV6-3	TRBD2	few	TRBJ2-1	CASSYSMTAGTYNEQFF	TGTGCCAGCAGTTACTCGATGACAGCGGGAACCTACAATGAGCAGTTCTTC
TRBV7-2	.	few	TRBJ2-1	CASSRRELDNEQFF	TGTGCCAGCAGCCGAAGGGAATTGGACAATGAGCAGTTCTTC
TRBV12-5	.	.	TRBJ2-7	CASGLVRAEQYF	TGTGCTAGTGGTTTGGTACGAGCCGAGCAGTACTTC
TRBV24-1	TRBD1	.	TRBJ1-4	CATSDPGTGNEKLFF	TGTGCCACCAGTGATCCCGGGACAGGGAATGAAAAACTGTTTTTT
TRBV9	TRBD2	few	TRBJ2-3	CASSVSSLGGSTDTQYF	TGTGCCAGCAGCGTATCTTCCTTGGGGGGGAGCACAGATACGCAGTATTTT
TRBV5-1	.	.	TRBJ1-6	CASSFGGQGYASPLHF	TGCGCCAGCAGCTTCGGGGGCCAGGGGTATGCTTCACCCCTCCACTTT
TRBV27	TRBD1	few	TRBJ2-7	CASSLSTGVEQYF	TGTGCCAGCAGTTTATCGACAGGGGTCGAGCAGTACTTC
TRBV9	.	few	TRBJ2-1	CASSPPTSEQFF	TGTGCCAGCAGCCCCCCAACTAGTGAGCAGTTCTTC
TRBV7-2	.	.	TRBJ2-1	CASTPPGNFYNEQFF	TGTGCCAGCACCCCTCCTGGGAACTTTTACAATGAGCAGTTCTTC
TRBV7-8	.	.	TRBJ2-1	CASSLAWGRGSSYNEQFF	TGTGCCAGCAGCTTAGCGTGGGGCCGGGGAAGCTCCTACAATGAGCAGTTCTTC
TRBV10-2	.	.	TRBJ2-6	CASSEGDGANVLTF	TGCGCCAGCAGTGAGGGTGATGGGGCCAACGTCCTGACTTTC
TRBV7-2	.	.	TRBJ1-5	CASSLEGGQPQHF	TGTGCCAGCAGCTTAGAAGGCGGGCAGCCCCAGCATTTT
TRBV6-5	.	.	TRBJ1-3	CASSILPDPGSGNTIYF	TGTGCCAGCAGTATACTCCCCGACCCAGGCTCTGGAAACACCATATATTTT
TRBV20-1	.	many	TRBJ1-4	CSAGRDGGLNEKLFF	TGCAGTGCTGGCCGGGACGGCGGTTTAAATGAAAAACTGTTTTTT
TRBV11-2	.	few	TRBJ2-3	CASSSEGTSTDTQYF	TGTGCCAGCAGCTCTGAGGGTACTAGCACAGATACGCAGTATTTT
TRBV20-1	.	.	TRBJ1-1	CSARDRVQASLNTEAFF	TGCAGTGCTAGAGATCGCGTTCAGGCGAGCTTGAACACTGAAGCTTTCTTT
TRBV2	.	.	TRBJ2-7	CASSEALRRVLGQYF	TGTGCCAGCAGTGAAGCGCTTCGAAGGGTCCTCGGGCAGTACTTC
TRBV20-1	TRBD2	.	TRBJ2-1	CSALAGGRVEQFF	TGCAGTGCTTTAGCGGGGGGGCGTGTTGAGCAGTTCTTC
TRBV10-3	TRBD1	.	TRBJ1-2	CANSDLPTGGPSYGYTF	TGTGCCAACAGTGACCTCCCGACAGGGGGCCCGAGCTATGGCTACACCTTC
TRBV11-1	TRBD2	few	TRBJ2-1	CASSSARDRLAGYNEQFF	TGTGCCAGCAGCTCGGCTAGAGACCGACTAGCGGGTTACAATGAGCAGTTCTTC
TRBV14	TRBD1	.	TRBJ1-1	CASSQRTGGNTEAFF	TGTGCCAGCAGCCAGAGGACAGGGGGGAACACTGAAGCTTTCTTT
TRBV6-1	TRBD2	few	TRBJ2-1	CASTYGGGGYNEQFF	TGTGCCAGCACCTACGGCGGGGGAGGCTACAATGAGCAGTTCTTC
TRBV5-1	TRBD1	few	TRBJ1-5	CASSRDSNSNQPQHF	TGCGCCAGCAGCAGGGACAGCAATAGCAATCAGCCCCAGCATTTT
TRBV15	.	few	TRBJ2-7	CATSRDWAGDREQYF	TGTGCCACCAGCAGAGATTGGGCAGGGGATCGAGAGCAGTACTTC
TRBV5-1	.	.	TRBJ2-6	CASSLGGMARANVLTF	TGCGCCAGCAGCTTGGGCGGGATGGCTCGGGCCAACGTCCTGACTTTC
TRBV29-1	TRBD2	many	TRBJ2-1	CSRVGGTYNEQFF	TGCAGCAGGGTGGGGGGGACCTACAATGAGCAGTTCTTC
TRBV28	TRBD1	.	TRBJ2-5	CASSSPGPGQGEETQYF	TGTGCCAGCAGTTCCCCGGGGCCGGGACAGGGGGAAGAGACCCAGTACTTC
TRBV30	TRBD1	few	TRBJ2-7	CAWSGQPYYEQYF	TGTGCCTGGTCGGGACAGCCATACTACGAGCAGTACTTC
TRBV12-3/TRBV12-4	.	few	TRBJ2-1	CASTLGRSPYNEQFF	TGTGCCAGCACCTTGGGACGGAGTCCCTACAATGAGCAGTTCTTC
TRBV12-3/TRBV12-4	TRBD2	few	TRBJ2-3	CASRKRGGLDTQYF	TGTGCCAGCAGGAAGCGGGGGGGCCTGGATACGCAGTATTTT
TRBV11-3	.	.	TRBJ2-2	CASSYSESANTGELFF	TGTGCCAGCAGCTACTCCGAGAGTGCGAACACCGGGGAGCTGTTTTTT
TRBV29-1	.	few	TRBJ1-2	CSVKQVNYGYTF	TGCAGCGTTAAACAGGTTAACTATGGCTACACCTTC
TRBV29-1	.	.	TRBJ2-5	CSVCGRVVGEETQYF	TGCAGCGTTTGCGGCAGGGTAGTCGGAGAAGAGACCCAGTACTTC
TRBV12-3/TRBV12-4	.	few	TRBJ2-3	CASSLTLLAGLSDTQYF	TGTGCCAGCAGTTTAACCCTACTAGCAGGATTGTCAGATACGCAGTATTTT
TRBV7-2	TRBD2	.	TRBJ2-2	CASSWNQAGGSSGELFF	TGTGCCAGCAGCTGGAATCAGGCGGGAGGTTCTTCCGGGGAGCTGTTTTTT